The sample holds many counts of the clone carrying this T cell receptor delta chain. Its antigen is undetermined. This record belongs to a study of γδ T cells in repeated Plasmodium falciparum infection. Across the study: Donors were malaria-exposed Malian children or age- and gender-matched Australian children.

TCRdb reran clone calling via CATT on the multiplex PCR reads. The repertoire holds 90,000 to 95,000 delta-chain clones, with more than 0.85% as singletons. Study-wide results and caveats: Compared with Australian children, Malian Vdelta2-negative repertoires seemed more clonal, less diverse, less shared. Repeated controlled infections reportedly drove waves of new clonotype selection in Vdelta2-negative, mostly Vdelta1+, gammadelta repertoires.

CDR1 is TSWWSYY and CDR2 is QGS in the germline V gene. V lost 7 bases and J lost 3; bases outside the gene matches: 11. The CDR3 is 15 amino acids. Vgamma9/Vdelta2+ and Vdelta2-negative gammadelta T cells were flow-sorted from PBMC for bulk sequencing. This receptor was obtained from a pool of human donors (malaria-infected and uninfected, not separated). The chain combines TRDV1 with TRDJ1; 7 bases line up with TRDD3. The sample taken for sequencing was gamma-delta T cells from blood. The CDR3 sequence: CALARAGGHPDKLIF. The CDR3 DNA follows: TGTGCTCTTGCCCGAGCTGGGGGTCACCCCGATAAACTCATCTTT.